Listed below are T cell receptor beta chains from one sample, sequenced in a study of a mutant IDH1 vaccine in newly diagnosed glioma. Sequencing was performed with immunoSEQ multiplex PCR; in TCRdb, only in-frame clones are kept and a portion is missing. Counted here are approximately 84,000 clones, about 81% occurring once; the ten biggest clones make up approximately 5.6%. Their cognate antigens are unknown. This material consisted of PBMCs, taken from a glioma patient whose treatment included an IDH1 peptide vaccine. The source of these receptors is a man in his forties with glioma. CDR3s include the opening cysteine and the closing phenylalanine or tryptophan. D genes are given only for firm matches. Expanded clones get a size class; other rows say once, few or many, or leave the size out.

>NA|NA|TRBJ2-1|TRBV11-2
TGTGCCAGCAGCTTAGCCCATTCTCGAGAGCAGTTCTTC
CASSLAHSREQFF
>NA|TRBD1|TRBJ2-7|TRBV7-9
TGTGCCAGCAGCTTAGCGGACAGGGCCTACGAGCAGTACTTC
CASSLADRAYEQYF
>NA|NA|TRBJ2-7|TRBV5-4
TGTGCCAGCAGCTCGAGGGACGGTTACGAGCAGTACTTC
CASSSRDGYEQYF
>NA|TRBD1|TRBJ2-7|TRBV4-2
TGTGCCAGCAGCCAACTCCGGGACAGGGATGGGGTCGAGCAGTACTTC
CASSQLRDRDGVEQYF
>NA|NA|TRBJ1-5|TRBV4-2
TGTGCCAGCAGCTTGGGACGGGGTCGCAATCAGCCCCAGCATTTT
CASSLGRGRNQPQHF
>NA|NA|TRBJ2-3|TRBV5-1
TGCGCCAGCAGCTTTAGGGGGGCAGATACGCAGTATTTT
CASSFRGADTQYF
>NA|NA|TRBJ2-1|TRBV14
TGTGCCAGCAGCCCCAATGGGCGGTACAATGAGCAGTTCTTC
CASSPNGRYNEQFF
>once|NA|TRBJ2-2|TRBV11-1
TGTGCCAGCAGCTTCCTAGCCATCACGAACACCGGGGAGCTGTTTTTT
CASSFLAITNTGELFF
>few|NA|TRBJ1-1|TRBV9
TGTGCCAGCAGTGGACACGGGGTCGGCACTGAAGCTTTCTTT
CASSGHGVGTEAFF
>NA|NA|TRBJ1-1|TRBV12-5
TGTGCTAGTGGTTTGGAACCGAACACTGAAGCTTTCTTT
CASGLEPNTEAFF
>NA|NA|TRBJ2-3|TRBV5-1
TGCGCCAGCAGCTCCAACACAGATACGCAGTATTTT
CASSSNTDTQYF
>NA|TRBD1|TRBJ2-5|TRBV2
TGTGCCAGCAGTGAGGGACAGGGGGCGGGTGAGACCCAGTACTTC
CASSEGQGAGETQYF
>NA|NA|TRBJ1-2|TRBV19
TGTGCCAGTAGTATATCTTTTAACTATGGCTACACCTTC
CASSISFNYGYTF
>NA|NA|TRBJ2-7|TRBV9
TGTGCCAGCAGCGGGGGGACAACCTACGAGCAGTACTTC
CASSGGTTYEQYF
>NA|NA|TRBJ1-1|TRBV7-9
TGTGCCAGCACCTCCTCCCTGGGGGAAATGAACACTGAAGCTTTCTTT
CASTSSLGEMNTEAFF
>NA|TRBD1|TRBJ1-1|TRBV19
TGTGCCAGTATTGTGACAGGGGTGAACACTGAAGCTTTCTTT
CASIVTGVNTEAFF